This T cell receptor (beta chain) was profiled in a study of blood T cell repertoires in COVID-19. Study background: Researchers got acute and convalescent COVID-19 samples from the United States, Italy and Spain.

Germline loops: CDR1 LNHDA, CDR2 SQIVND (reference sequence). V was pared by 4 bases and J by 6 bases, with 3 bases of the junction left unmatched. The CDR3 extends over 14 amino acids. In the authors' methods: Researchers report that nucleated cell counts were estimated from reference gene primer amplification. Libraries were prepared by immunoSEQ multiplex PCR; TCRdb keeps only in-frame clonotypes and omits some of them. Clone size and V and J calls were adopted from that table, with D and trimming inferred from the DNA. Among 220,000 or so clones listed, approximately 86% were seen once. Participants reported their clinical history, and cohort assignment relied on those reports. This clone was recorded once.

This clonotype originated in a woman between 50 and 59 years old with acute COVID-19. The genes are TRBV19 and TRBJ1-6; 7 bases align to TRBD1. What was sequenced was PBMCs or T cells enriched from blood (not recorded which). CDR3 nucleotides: TGTGCCAGTAGTACCACAGGGGTTAATTCACCCCTCCACTTT. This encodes CASSTTGVNSPLHF.